This TCR beta chain was obtained from a study of response to subunit inactivated influenza vaccine. Overall study results and limits: Only a handful of new T cells, the authors suggested, are recruited with each seasonal influenza vaccination.

In the case of this clonotype: Its matching antigen is unknown.

TCRdb redid the calling of the RT-PCR reads with MiXCR, one entry per CDR3 protein. The table records about half a million distinct CDR3 sequences, roughly 25% of them present only once. The receptor was derived from a man between 50 and 59 years old who received an inactivated influenza vaccine. Sequencing used CD4+ T cells sorted from PBMCs, obtained roughly 5 days after vaccination.

CDR3 protein: CASSFRGDLRGGELFF. CDR3 nucleotide sequence: TGTGCCAGCAGCTTCAGAGGTGACCTAAGGGGGGGGGAGCTGTTTTTT. The rearrangement joins TRBV9 to TRBJ2-2; D is perhaps TRBD1 (6 bases). Between the trimmed V and J ends, which lost 4 bases and 8 bases, there was a span of 21 bases. The germline CDR1 and CDR2 sequences are SGDLS and YYNGEE. The CDR3 has 16 residues.